A selection of T cell receptor beta chains follows, all from one sample in a study of shared T cell receptors in the human thymus. The protocol was immunoSEQ multiplex PCR, while the TCRdb copy is restricted to in-frame clones and leaves out a portion. Among hundreds of thousands of clones, roughly 90% were seen once, and the ten largest hold approximately 0.01%. The same data also contributed to another study, on human thymus T cells.

Source material: thymocytes. These receptors came from a boy under two years old with a congenital heart defect. The CDR3 runs from the conserved cysteine through the conserved F or W. The order of the fields is D gene, J gene, clone size, CDR3 length, V gene, CDR3 protein, CDR3 DNA. The D gene is left open where the match is weak. Clone size appears in some rows only: once, few, many, or a class for an expanded clone.

>TRBD2|TRBJ2-5|NA|15|TRBV6-5
CASSSAGGSKETQYF
TGTGCCAGCAGTTCAGCGGGAGGCTCAAAAGAGACCCAGTACTTC
>NA|TRBJ1-5|NA|16|TRBV7-9
CASSLGTRYSNQPQHF
TGTGCCAGCAGCTTAGGGACACGGTATAGCAATCAGCCCCAGCATTTT
>NA|TRBJ1-1|NA|15|TRBV27
CASSLTRQRNTEAFF
TGTGCCAGCAGCCTGACGAGGCAGAGGAACACTGAAGCTTTCTTT
>TRBD2|TRBJ2-7|NA|13|TRBV7-6
CASSALAAHEQYF
TGTGCCAGCAGCGCACTAGCGGCACACGAGCAGTACTTC
>NA|TRBJ2-4|NA|17|TRBV28
CASSLCSPDSTQNIQYF
TGTGCCAGCAGTTTATGCTCCCCGGACAGCACTCAAAACATTCAGTACTTC
>NA|TRBJ2-5|NA|15|TRBV6-6
CASSYAGTLQETQYF
TGTGCCAGCAGCTACGCCGGGACTCTTCAGGAGACCCAGTACTTC
>NA|TRBJ2-7|NA|13|TRBV27
CASSPKGAYEQYF
TGTGCCAGCAGCCCCAAGGGGGCCTACGAGCAGTACTTC
>TRBD2|TRBJ2-1|NA|15|TRBV19
CASSRGLAEDNEQFF
TGTGCCAGTAGCCGGGGACTAGCGGAAGACAATGAGCAGTTCTTC
>NA|TRBJ1-5|NA|16|TRBV28
CASSLNPWQGNQPQHF
TGTGCCAGCAGTTTAAATCCCTGGCAGGGGAATCAGCCCCAGCATTTT
>NA|TRBJ1-3|NA|14|TRBV15
CATSEQGPGNTIYF
TGTGCCACCAGCGAACAGGGCCCCGGAAACACCATATATTTT
>NA|TRBJ1-5|NA|14|TRBV7-9
CASSEDSPGQPQHF
TGTGCCAGCAGCGAGGACAGCCCAGGGCAGCCCCAGCATTTT
>NA|TRBJ2-7|NA|14|TRBV12-2
CASPPGERAYEQYF
TGTGCAAGTCCCCCCGGGGAGCGGGCCTACGAGCAGTACTTC
>TRBD1|TRBJ2-7|once|14|TRBV14
CASSHDRASYEQYF
TGTGCCAGCAGCCACGACAGGGCTTCCTACGAGCAGTACTTC
>NA|TRBJ1-5|few|17|TRBV10-3
CAISEPTAEDSNQPQHF
TGTGCCATCAGTGAGCCGACAGCCGAGGATAGCAATCAGCCCCAGCATTTT
>NA|TRBJ2-1|NA|15|TRBV5-1
CASSLLAGPFEPQFF
TGCGCCAGCAGCTTGCTGGCGGGACCCTTCGAGCCGCAGTTCTTC
>TRBD2|TRBJ2-1|NA|16|TRBV28
CASSLKLAEEDNEQFF
TGTGCCAGCAGTCTAAAACTAGCGGAAGAGGACAATGAGCAGTTCTTC
>NA|TRBJ2-3|NA|13|TRBV7-2
CASSINYGDTQYF
TGTGCCAGCAGCATAAACTACGGAGATACGCAGTATTTT
>TRBD2|TRBJ2-1|NA|20|TRBV5-1
CASSSIGGTSGRNAYNEQFF
TGCGCCAGCAGCTCGATCGGCGGGACTAGCGGGAGGAACGCCTACAATGAGCAGTTCTTC
>TRBD1|TRBJ2-5|NA|14|TRBV19
CASSRYRGRETQYF
TGTGCCAGTAGCCGCTACAGGGGGAGGGAGACCCAGTACTTC
>NA|TRBJ2-5|NA|13|TRBV27
CASSSSPQETQYF
TGTGCCAGCAGTTCCTCCCCCCAAGAGACCCAGTACTTC
>TRBD2|TRBJ2-5|once|20|TRBV12-5
CASGLDPGLAVRGATETQYF
TGTGCTAGTGGTTTAGATCCGGGACTAGCGGTCCGGGGGGCCACAGAGACCCAGTACTTC
>NA|TRBJ1-2|NA|15|TRBV30
CAWSVLEDPSGGYTF
TGTGCCTGGAGTGTACTTGAGGACCCGAGCGGTGGCTACACCTTC
>NA|TRBJ2-1|NA|15|TRBV9
CASSSNRDPYNEQFF
TGTGCCAGCAGCAGTAACAGGGATCCCTACAATGAGCAGTTCTTC
>TRBD1|TRBJ2-5|NA|16|TRBV5-1
CASSDMDGTGCETQYF
TGCGCCAGCAGCGATATGGACGGGACAGGGTGTGAGACCCAGTACTTC
>TRBD2|TRBJ2-7|NA|16|TRBV5-1
CASSGGLAGVEYEQYF
TGCGCCAGCAGCGGTGGACTAGCGGGAGTAGAGTACGAGCAGTACTTC
>TRBD2|TRBJ2-7|NA|16|TRBV6-6
CASTPPLAGGSYEQYF
TGTGCCAGCACCCCCCCTCTAGCGGGAGGATCCTACGAGCAGTACTTC
>NA|TRBJ2-1|NA|15|TRBV19
CASRFRVSSYNEQFF
TGTGCCAGTAGATTCAGGGTTAGCTCCTACAATGAGCAGTTCTTC
>TRBD1|TRBJ1-5|once|15|TRBV19
CASSRTGADYQPQHF
TGTGCCAGTAGTAGGACAGGGGCCGATTATCAGCCCCAGCATTTT
>TRBD2|TRBJ2-1|NA|13|TRBV29-1
CSVRPSGPNEQFF
TGCAGCGTTCGGCCTAGCGGTCCCAATGAGCAGTTCTTC
>NA|TRBJ1-1|once|13|TRBV30
CAWSVAGNTEAFF
TGTGCCTGGAGTGTAGCGGGGAACACTGAAGCTTTCTTT
>NA|TRBJ2-1|NA|18|TRBV27
CASSLSLERSASYNEQFF
TGTGCCAGCAGTTTATCGTTGGAGCGCAGCGCATCCTACAATGAGCAGTTCTTC
>NA|TRBJ2-7|NA|14|TRBV7-8
CASSLRGNGNEQYF
TGTGCCAGCAGCTTACGGGGTAATGGAAACGAGCAGTACTTC
>NA|TRBJ1-1|NA|15|TRBV4-3
CASSQDRQPNTEAFF
TGCGCCAGCAGCCAAGACCGACAACCGAACACTGAAGCTTTCTTT
>NA|TRBJ1-5|NA|17|TRBV4-2
CASSQTMGTGKNQPQHF
TGTGCCAGCAGCCAAACCATGGGCACAGGCAAGAATCAGCCCCAGCATTTT
>NA|TRBJ1-5|NA|16|TRBV19
CASSKGRLYSNQPQHF
TGTGCCAGTAGTAAAGGCAGGCTTTATAGCAATCAGCCCCAGCATTTT
>NA|TRBJ1-1|NA|14|TRBV12-5
CASGSNRENTEAFF
TGTGCTAGTGGTTCCAACAGAGAGAACACTGAAGCTTTCTTT
>TRBD1|TRBJ2-7|NA|14|TRBV6-1
CASRDRGLSYEQYF
TGTGCCAGCCGGGACAGGGGACTCTCCTACGAGCAGTACTTC
>TRBD1|TRBJ1-4|NA|19|TRBV4-2
CASSQGTGGPLATNEKLFF
TGTGCCAGCAGCCAGGGGACAGGGGGCCCCCTTGCAACTAATGAAAAACTGTTTTTT
>TRBD2|TRBJ2-3|few|19|TRBV4-3
CASSQGVQRDRRGTDTQYF
TGCGCCAGCAGCCAAGGCGTTCAGCGGGATCGACGGGGCACAGATACGCAGTATTTT
>TRBD2|TRBJ2-7|NA|17|TRBV15
CATSRDLRREGLYEQYF
TGTGCCACCAGCAGAGATTTAAGGCGGGAGGGCCTCTACGAGCAGTACTTC
>TRBD1|TRBJ1-2|NA|15|TRBV5-6
CASSFGQGEDYGYTF
TGTGCCAGCAGCTTCGGACAGGGAGAGGACTATGGCTACACCTTC
>TRBD2|TRBJ2-1|NA|15|TRBV5-5
CASSWGLAGGDEQFF
TGTGCCAGCAGCTGGGGACTAGCGGGAGGGGATGAGCAGTTCTTC
>NA|TRBJ2-7|NA|13|TRBV19
CASKPQGGYEQYF
TGTGCCAGTAAACCACAGGGCGGCTACGAGCAGTACTTC
>TRBD1|TRBJ2-7|NA|19|TRBV13
CASSLGLSPRTGGGYEQYF
TGTGCCAGCAGCTTAGGCCTATCGCCCCGGACAGGGGGTGGGTACGAGCAGTACTTC
>TRBD1|TRBJ1-3|few|16|TRBV2
CASSELGQGGGNTIYF
TGTGCCAGCAGTGAACTGGGACAGGGAGGAGGAAACACCATATATTTT
>NA|TRBJ2-7|NA|11|TRBV29-1
CSASSEDEQYF
TGCAGCGCGAGCTCCGAGGACGAGCAGTACTTC
>TRBD2|TRBJ2-1|NA|16|TRBV13
CASSLSRTSGYNEQFF
TGTGCCAGCAGCTTAAGTAGGACTAGCGGATACAATGAGCAGTTCTTC
>TRBD2|TRBJ2-5|NA|14|TRBV5-4
CASSWTSSRETQYF
TGTGCCAGCAGCTGGACTAGCTCGAGGGAGACCCAGTACTTC
>NA|TRBJ2-7|NA|16|TRBV7-4
CASSSVMGHSSYEQYF
TGTGCCAGCAGTTCCGTCATGGGCCACAGCTCCTACGAGCAGTACTTC
>TRBD2|TRBJ2-1|NA|22|TRBV4-3
CASSQDVIGEAQLAGASNEQFF
TGCGCCAGCAGCCAAGATGTGATTGGAGAGGCACAACTAGCGGGAGCATCCAATGAGCAGTTCTTC
>NA|TRBJ2-7|once|15|TRBV11-2
CASSLSSSIPYEQYF
TGTGCCAGCAGCCTTAGCTCTTCCATTCCCTACGAGCAGTACTTC
>TRBD2|TRBJ2-5|NA|17|TRBV5-6
CASSSTSGKGYQETQYF
TGTGCCAGCAGCTCAACTAGCGGCAAGGGATACCAAGAGACCCAGTACTTC
>TRBD2|TRBJ2-5|few|15|TRBV2
CASSEVAGREETQYF
TGTGCCAGCAGTGAGGTAGCGGGAAGGGAGGAGACCCAGTACTTC
>NA|TRBJ2-1|NA|14|TRBV25-1
CASSEYPHRDGQFF
TGTGCCAGCAGTGAATATCCTCACAGGGATGGGCAGTTCTTC
>NA|TRBJ2-6|NA|16|TRBV19
CASSGPRHSGANVLTF
TGTGCCAGTAGTGGCCCTCGTCACTCTGGGGCCAACGTCCTGACTTTC
>NA|TRBJ2-3|NA|15|TRBV5-8
CASSREGAWTDTQYF
TGTGCCAGCAGCCGGGAGGGGGCTTGGACAGATACGCAGTATTTT
>TRBD1|TRBJ1-2|NA|17|TRBV15
CATSRDGPGQGSDGYTF
TGTGCCACCAGCAGAGATGGTCCCGGACAGGGGTCGGATGGCTACACCTTC
>NA|TRBJ2-3|NA|16|TRBV7-2
CASSCGVRAPEDTQYF
TGTGCCAGCAGTTGTGGTGTGCGGGCCCCGGAGGATACGCAGTATTTT
>TRBD1|TRBJ2-7|NA|11|TRBV6-6
CATGQGVEQYF
TGTGCCACAGGACAGGGGGTCGAGCAGTACTTC